This T cell receptor (beta chain) stems from a study of CD8+CD57+ T cells in acquired aplastic anemia. Across the whole study: 3 to 3.5 ug was the average amount of DNA from sorted CD4+ and CD8+ cells. Study results and caveats: Patients and controls shared under 35 CD8+ CDR3 sequences, which appeared highly expressed in patients and within their immunodominant clones.

Regarding this clonotype: Its antigen is still unknown.

Whoever was chosen for sequencing had shown CD8+CD57+ cell expansion by flow cytometry. All patients had severe acquired aplastic anemia. The V end lost 4 bases, the J end lost 0 bases, and 9 bases lay between the germline ends. In germline, CDR1 is ENHRY, CDR2 SYGVKD. CDR3 length: 14 amino acids. Genomic DNA served as template for TCR beta VDJ and CDR3 profiling. TCRdb reprocessed the reads with MiXCR, giving one entry per CDR3 protein. The sample lists roughly 240,000 distinct CDR3 sequences; 47% were seen once. This chain uses TRBV10-3 with TRBJ1-1; D uncertain. Specimen: sorted CD4+, CD8+, or CD8+CD57+ T cells (not recorded which) from PBMCs. This TCR was sampled from a human donor with aplastic anemia. This CDR3 is CAISGKDMNTEAFF. CDR3 bases: TGTGCCATCAGTGGTAAAGATATGAACACTGAAGCTTTCTTT.